The 22 T cell receptor beta chains listed next were all sequenced from one sample in a study of T cells in Graves' hyperthyroidism and ophthalmopathy. The investigators amplified TCR beta CDR3 regions from RNA transcripts. HTBI primers drove first-round RT-PCR of the TCR CDR3. TCRdb recomputed calls from the multiplex PCR reads with MiXCR, one row per CDR3 protein. The table lists 600,000 to 750,000 distinct CDR3 sequences, about 18% of them singletons. The specimen sequenced was blood. The receptors come from a man in his forties or fifties with Graves' hyperthyroidism.

V usage is TRBV19 and J usage is TRBJ2-3; 8 nucleotides line up with TRBD2. J was trimmed by 2 bases and V by 5 bases; bases with no gene match: 6. This CDR3 is built from 15 residues. Germline V gene data show CDR1 as LNHDA and CDR2 as SQIVND (reference sequence). The CDR3 spells CASSPTAGVTDTQYF. In DNA form, the CDR3 reads TGTGCCAGTAGTCCGACAGCGGGAGTCACAGATACGCAGTATTTT.

This clonotype was seen more than once but under ten times. In DNA form, the CDR3 reads TGTGCCAGCAGTAAGTCCCCCTCTGGAAACACCATATATTTT. This encodes CASSKSPSGNTIYF. The chain uses TRBV12-3 or TRBV12-4 and TRBJ1-3; D unclear. V was pared by 5 bases and J by 0 bases, with 8 bases between. The CDR3 runs to 14 residues.

This clonotype was seen more than once but under ten times. The chain has TRBV7-8 and TRBJ2-3; TRBD2 aligns across 7 bases. The V gene end was trimmed by 1 base and the J gene end by 5 bases; junction bases not matched to a gene: 9. Germline assignment: CDR1 SGHVS and CDR2 FQNEAQ. There are 16 residues in the CDR3. The CDR3 DNA reads TGTGCCAGCAGCTTAGTGACTAGCCTCACGATAGATACGCAGTATTTT. Protein product: CASSLVTSLTIDTQYF.

This clonotype was picked up a small number of times. This chain links TRBV4-1 with TRBJ2-2, with 9 bases fitting TRBD2. V shed 1 base, J shed 6 bases, and the junction held 9 bases outside the gene matches. Germline V lookup: CDR1 MGHRA, CDR2 YSYEKL. This CDR3 has 17 amino acids. CDR3 DNA: TGCGCCAGCAGCCAAGTGGGTAGCGGGAGAGGGGCCGGGGAGCTGTTTTTT. The encoded protein is CASSQVGSGRGAGELFF.

This clonotype was detected only a few times. The rearrangement joins TRBV27 to TRBJ2-7; the match to TRBD2 covers 9 bases. The CDR3 sequence is 15 residues long. From germline, CDR1 is MNHEY and CDR2 SMNVEV (reference sequence). J was trimmed by 2 bases and V by 2 bases; bases with no gene match: 4. The CDR3 nucleotides read TGTGCCAGCAGTTTAAAGAGCGGGAGGACCTACGAGCAGTACTTC. Protein product: CASSLKSGRTYEQYF.

This chain links TRBV20-1 with TRBJ1-2; no clear D. The CDR3 has 14 residues. Germline CDR1 and CDR2: DFQATT and SNEGSKA (reference sequence). V dropped 5 bases and J dropped 7 bases, with 20 bases sitting between them. DNA for the CDR3: TGCAGTGCTTTAATCCCGGGAGCCCGGGGTGGCTACACCTTC. Amino acids: CSALIPGARGGYTF.

The chain has TRBV19 and TRBJ1-2; D not resolved. Trimming left V 3 bases short and J 8 bases short, with 10 bases between. The CDR3 covers 12 residues. CDR1 is LNHDA, CDR2 SQIVND, per germline (reference sequence). The CDR3 reads CASSIDVLGYTF. CDR3 coding DNA: TGTGCCAGTAGTATCGACGTCCTGGGCTACACCTTC. Using reference TRBV19 and TRBJ1-2 for the parts outside the CDR3, the full variable domain is DGGITQSPKYLFRKEGQNVTLSCEQNLNHDAMYWYRQDPGQGLRLIYYSQIVNDFQKGDIAEGYSVSREKKESFPLTVTSAQKNPTAFYLCASSIDVLGYTFGSGTRLTVV.

In the case of this clonotype: This could be a read error, since a much larger clone is one nucleotide away. V usage is TRBV13 and J usage is TRBJ1-3; D call uncertain. CDR3 length: 15 amino acids. In germline, CDR1 is PRHDT, CDR2 FYEKMQ (reference sequence). CDR3 DNA: TGTGCCAGCAGCTTAGAGGCAGTCTCTGGAAACTCCATATATTTT. Its protein product is CASSLEAVSGNSIYF.

The rearrangement links TRBV7-9 to TRBJ1-5, with D uncertain. CDR1 is SEHNR, CDR2 FQNEAQ, per germline (reference sequence). V was cut by 3 bases and J by 9 bases, with 9 bases left in between. The CDR3 extends over 12 amino acids. CDR3 sequence reads: CASSLGGRPQHF. The CDR3 DNA reads TGTGCCAGCAGCTTGGGTGGTCGGCCCCAGCATTTT.

V is TRBV4-1 and J is TRBJ2-7; a possible D gene is TRBD1 (7 bases). In germline, CDR1 is MGHRA, CDR2 YSYEKL. The V end was cut by 1 base, the J end by 3 bases, with 13 bases between. The CDR3 totals 15 residues. The CDR3 loop reads CASSQAGGTDYEQYF. The DNA of the CDR3 is TGCGCCAGCAGCCAAGCCGGCGGGACAGACTACGAGCAGTACTTC.

This clonotype occurred many times. The chain joins TRBV7-2 to TRBJ1-2; D perhaps matches TRBD1 (5 bases). The length of the CDR3 is 13 residues. Germline CDR1 SGHTA, CDR2 FQGNSA. Trimming pared 4 bases from V and 6 bases from J, leaving 12 bases between. CDR3 amino acids: CASSSNRIHGYTF. The CDR3 region has the DNA TGTGCCAGCAGCTCCAACAGGATCCATGGCTACACCTTC. The full variable domain, in which reference TRBV7-2 and TRBJ1-2 provide the parts outside the CDR3, is GAGVSQSPSNKVTEKGKDVELRCDPISGHTALYWYRQSLGQGLEFLIYFQGNSAPDKSGLPSDRFSAERTGGSVSTLTIQRTQQEDSAVYLCASSSNRIHGYTFGSGTRLTVV.

J is TRBJ1-6 and V is TRBV4-2; TRBD1 agrees at 8 bases. Trimming took 0 bases from V and 6 from J; bases not matched to a gene: 4. The CDR3 extends over 16 amino acids. Germline V gene sequence: CDR1 LGHNA, CDR2 YNFKEQ. The chain's CDR3 is CASSQERTGINSPLHF. CDR3 nucleotides: TGTGCCAGCAGCCAAGAGCGGACAGGGATTAATTCACCCCTCCACTTT.

The V gene is TRBV7-2, the J gene TRBJ1-1; D remains ambiguous. Germline V gene lookup returns CDR1 SGHTA and CDR2 FQGNSA. The CDR3 sequence is 13 residues long. Trimming took off 1 base at V and 4 bases at J, with 7 bases between the two ends. For the CDR3, the DNA is TGTGCCAGCAGCTTAGAAAGTTTCACTGAAGCTTTCTTT. Translation gives CASSLESFTEAFF.

This clonotype was seen ten or more times. The rearrangement uses TRBV2 and TRBJ2-2; possible D gene TRBD1, 6 bases. Germline CDR1 reads SNHLY; CDR2 reads FYNNEI. The CDR3 has 14 amino acids. V lost 6 bases to trimming and J lost 2 bases, with 10 bases between them. The CDR3 DNA reads TGTGCCAGCAGAACCGGGACAAACACCGGGGAGCTGTTTTTT. Amino acids: CASRTGTNTGELFF. Full variable domain (missing parts from reference TRBV2 and TRBJ2-2): EPEVTQTPSHQVTQMGQEVILRCVPISNHLYFYWYRQILGQKVEFLVSFYNNEISEKSEIFDDQFSVERPDGSNFTLKIRSTKLEDSAMYFCASRTGTNTGELFFGEGSRLTVL.

V is TRBV11-2 and J is TRBJ2-7; 9 bases are shared with TRBD2. The V and J ends lost 8 bases and 4 bases, in that order; junction bases with no gene match: 9. This CDR3 is 14 amino acids long. CDR1 SGHAT and CDR2 FQNNGV come from the germline V gene. DNA for the CDR3: TGTGCCAGCCGGATGACTAGCGGAGGGTACGAGCAGTACTTC. Amino acids: CASRMTSGGYEQYF.

The J gene is TRBJ2-7, the V gene TRBV27, with D possibly being TRBD1 (6 bases). The germline CDR1 and CDR2 sequences are MNHEY and SMNVEV (reference sequence). Trimming left V 9 bases short and J 3 bases short, with 15 bases between. CDR3 length equals 13 residues. Written as DNA, the CDR3 is TGTGCCAGATCCACGGGACACTTCTACGAGCAGTACTTC. This sequence encodes CARSTGHFYEQYF.

The sample holds a few counts of this clonotype. A much larger clone sits a single nucleotide away, making a read error possible. The chain couples TRBV27 to TRBJ2-7; possibly TRBD1 for D (5 bases). V was shortened by 5 bases and J by 3 bases, with 14 bases between the two germline ends. The germline CDR1 and CDR2 sequences are MNHEY and SMNVEV (reference sequence). The CDR3 contains 14 residues. The CDR3 DNA follows: TGTGCCAGCAGTCCAGGGAAGGGGAACTACGAGCAGTACTTC. Translation gives CASSPGKGNYEQYF.

This clonotype was seen at least ten times. V gene TRBV7-8 combines with J gene TRBJ2-7; D is ambiguous. CDR1 and CDR2 from the germline V gene are SGHVS and FQNEAQ. The CDR3 covers 15 residues. V dropped 1 base and J dropped 1 base, with 11 bases sitting between them. In nucleotides, the CDR3 is TGTGCCAGCAGCTTAGGTTCGGACGCGTCCTACGAGCAGTACTTC. Protein product: CASSLGSDASYEQYF.

This clonotype occurred a few times. The CDR3 sequence is CASSLQVGGNEKLFF. CDR3 coding DNA: TGTGCCAGCAGCTTGCAGGTCGGGGGTAATGAAAAACTGTTTTTT. This sequence joins TRBV5-8 and TRBJ1-4; a possible D gene is TRBD1 (5 bases). This CDR3 contains 15 residues. V was clipped by 1 base and J by 4 bases, with 11 bases between them. Germline CDR1 reads SGHTS; CDR2 reads YDEGEE.

A few counts support this clonotype. The V gene is TRBV7-2, the J gene TRBJ2-7, with unresolved D. In germline, CDR1 is SGHTA, CDR2 FQGNSA. The CDR3 runs 13 residues. Trimming shortened V by 2 bases and J by 2 bases, and 7 bases separated the two germline ends. CDR3: CASSLLTTYEQYF. The CDR3 nucleotides are TGTGCCAGCAGCTTACTAACCACCTACGAGCAGTACTTC.

CDR3 in amino acids: CAWGTGQETQYF. The DNA of the CDR3 is TGTGCCTGGGGGACGGGGCAAGAGACCCAGTACTTC. The chain joins TRBV30 to TRBJ2-5; D may match TRBD1 or TRBD2 (5 bases each). There are 12 residues in the CDR3. Germline loops: CDR1 GTSNPN, CDR2 SVGIG (reference sequence). Deletions cut 5 bases from V and 2 bases from J, with 9 bases between.

In its sample, this clonotype was seen many times. The chain employs TRBV27 and TRBJ2-7, with 9 bases identical to TRBD1. The CDR3 totals 16 residues. Trimming took 1 base from V and 5 from J; bases not matched to a gene: 9. CDR1 is MNHEY and CDR2 is SMNVEV in the germline V gene (reference sequence). Here the CDR3 DNA reads TGTGCCAGCAGTTTATTCCCGGGACAGGGTTTAGACGAGCAGTACTTC. As protein: CASSLFPGQGLDEQYF.